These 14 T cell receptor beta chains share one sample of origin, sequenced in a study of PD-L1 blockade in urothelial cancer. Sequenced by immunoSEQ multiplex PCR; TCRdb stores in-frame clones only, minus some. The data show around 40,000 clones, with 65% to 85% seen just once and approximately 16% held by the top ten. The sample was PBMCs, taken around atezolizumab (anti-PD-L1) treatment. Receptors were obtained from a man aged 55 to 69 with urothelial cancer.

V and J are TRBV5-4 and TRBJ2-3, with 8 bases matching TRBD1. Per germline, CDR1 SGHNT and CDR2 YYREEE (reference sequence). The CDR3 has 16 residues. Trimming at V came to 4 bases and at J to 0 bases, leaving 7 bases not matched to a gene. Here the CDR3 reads CASSPGQVTSTDTQYF. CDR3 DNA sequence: TGTGCCAGCAGCCCGGGACAGGTGACTAGCACAGATACGCAGTATTTT.

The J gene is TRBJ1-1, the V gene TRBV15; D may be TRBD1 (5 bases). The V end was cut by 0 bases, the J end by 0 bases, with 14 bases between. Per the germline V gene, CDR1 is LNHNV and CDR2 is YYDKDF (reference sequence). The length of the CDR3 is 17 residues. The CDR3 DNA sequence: TGTGCCACCAGCAGAGAAATTGGGGGGTCTATGAACACTGAAGCTTTCTTT. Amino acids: CATSREIGGSMNTEAFF.

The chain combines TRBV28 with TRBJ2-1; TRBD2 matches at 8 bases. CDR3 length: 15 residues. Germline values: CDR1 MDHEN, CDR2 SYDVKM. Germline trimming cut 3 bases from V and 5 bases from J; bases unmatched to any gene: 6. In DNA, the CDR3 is TGTGCCAGCAGTTTGGTGGTAGCGGGAAACAATGAGCAGTTCTTC. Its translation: CASSLVVAGNNEQFF.

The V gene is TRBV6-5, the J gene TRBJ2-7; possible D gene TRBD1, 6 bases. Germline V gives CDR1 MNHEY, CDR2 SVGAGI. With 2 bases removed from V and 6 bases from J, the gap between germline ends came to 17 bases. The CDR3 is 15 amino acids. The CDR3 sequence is CASSYVPGQSSEQYF. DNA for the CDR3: TGTGCCAGCAGTTACGTCCCGGGACAATCATCCGAGCAGTACTTC.

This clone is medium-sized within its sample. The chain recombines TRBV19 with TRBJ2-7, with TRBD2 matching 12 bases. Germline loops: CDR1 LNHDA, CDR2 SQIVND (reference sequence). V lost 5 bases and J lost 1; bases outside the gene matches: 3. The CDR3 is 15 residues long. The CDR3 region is CASSFGLAGSYEQYF. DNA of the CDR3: TGTGCCAGTAGTTTTGGACTAGCGGGATCCTACGAGCAGTACTTC.

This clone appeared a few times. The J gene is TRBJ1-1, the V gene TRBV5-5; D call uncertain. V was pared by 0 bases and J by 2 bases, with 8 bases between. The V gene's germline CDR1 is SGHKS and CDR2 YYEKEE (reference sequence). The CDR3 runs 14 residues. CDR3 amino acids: CASSLAGFNTEAFF. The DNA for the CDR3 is TGTGCCAGCAGCTTGGCAGGTTTCAACACTGAAGCTTTCTTT.

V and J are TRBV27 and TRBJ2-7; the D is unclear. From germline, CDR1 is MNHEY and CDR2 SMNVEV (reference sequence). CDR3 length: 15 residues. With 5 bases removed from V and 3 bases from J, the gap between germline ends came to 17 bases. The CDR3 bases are TGTGCCAGCAGTCGTATCGGTTCGCCTCTCTACGAGCAGTACTTC. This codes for CASSRIGSPLYEQYF.

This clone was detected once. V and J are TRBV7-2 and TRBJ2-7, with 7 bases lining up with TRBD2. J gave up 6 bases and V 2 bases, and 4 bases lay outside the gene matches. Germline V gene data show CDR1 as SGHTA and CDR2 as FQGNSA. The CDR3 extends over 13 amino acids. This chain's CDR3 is CASSLKRGVEQYF. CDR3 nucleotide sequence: TGTGCCAGCAGCTTAAAGCGGGGTGTCGAGCAGTACTTC. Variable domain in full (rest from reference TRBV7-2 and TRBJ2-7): GAGVSQSPSNKVTEKGKDVELRCDPISGHTALYWYRQSLGQGLEFLIYFQGNSAPDKSGLPSDRFSAERTGGSVSTLTIQRTQQEDSAVYLCASSLKRGVEQYFGPGTRLTVT.

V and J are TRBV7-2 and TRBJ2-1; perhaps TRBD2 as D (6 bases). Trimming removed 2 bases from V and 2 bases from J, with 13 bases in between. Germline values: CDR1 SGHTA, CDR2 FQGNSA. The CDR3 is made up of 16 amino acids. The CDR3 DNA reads TGTGCCAGCAGCTTATGGGGGACTTCCGCCTACAATGAGCAGTTCTTC. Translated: CASSLWGTSAYNEQFF.

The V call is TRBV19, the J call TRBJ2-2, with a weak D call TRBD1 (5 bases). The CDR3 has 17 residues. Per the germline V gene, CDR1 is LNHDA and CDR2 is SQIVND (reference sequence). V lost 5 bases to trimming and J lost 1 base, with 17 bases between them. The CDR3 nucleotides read TGTGCCAGTAGTCCACTCTTAACAGGAAAGAACACCGGGGAGCTGTTTTTT. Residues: CASSPLLTGKNTGELFF.

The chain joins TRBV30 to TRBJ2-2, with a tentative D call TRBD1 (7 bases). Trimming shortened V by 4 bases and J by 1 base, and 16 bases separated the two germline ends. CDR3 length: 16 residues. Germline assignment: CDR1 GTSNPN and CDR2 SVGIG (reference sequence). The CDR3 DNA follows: TGTGCCTGGACCGTACCAGGGGGACTGAACACCGGGGAGCTGTTTTTT. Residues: CAWTVPGGLNTGELFF. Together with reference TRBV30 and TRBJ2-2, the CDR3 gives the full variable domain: SQTIHQWPATLVQPVGSPLSLECTVEGTSNPNLYWYRQAAGRGLQLLFYSVGIGQISSEVPQNLSASRPQDRQFILSSKKLLLSDSGFYLCAWTVPGGLNTGELFFGEGSRLTVL.

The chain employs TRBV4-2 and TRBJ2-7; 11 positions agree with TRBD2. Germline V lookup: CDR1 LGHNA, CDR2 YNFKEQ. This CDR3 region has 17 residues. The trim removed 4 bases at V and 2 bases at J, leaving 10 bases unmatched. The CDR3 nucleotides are TGTGCCAGCAGCCGGGGAAGCAGACTAGCGGGACCCTACGAGCAGTACTTC. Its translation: CASSRGSRLAGPYEQYF.

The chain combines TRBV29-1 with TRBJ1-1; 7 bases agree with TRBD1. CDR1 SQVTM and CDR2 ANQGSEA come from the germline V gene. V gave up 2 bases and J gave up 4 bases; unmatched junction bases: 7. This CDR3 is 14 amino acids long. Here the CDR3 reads CSVETGEVATEAFF. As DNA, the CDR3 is TGCAGCGTTGAAACAGGGGAAGTTGCCACTGAAGCTTTCTTT. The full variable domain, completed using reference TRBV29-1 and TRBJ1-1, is SAVISQKPSRDICQRGTSLTIQCQVDSQVTMMFWYRQQPGQSLTLIATANQGSEATYESGFVIDKFPISRPNLTFSTLTVSNMSPEDSSIYLCSVETGEVATEAFFGQGTRLTVV.

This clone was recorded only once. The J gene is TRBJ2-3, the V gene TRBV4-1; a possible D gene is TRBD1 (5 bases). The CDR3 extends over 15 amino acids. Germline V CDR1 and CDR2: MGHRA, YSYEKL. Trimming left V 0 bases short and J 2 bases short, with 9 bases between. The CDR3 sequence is CASSQDAGFTDTQYF. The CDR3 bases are TGCGCCAGCAGCCAAGATGCAGGGTTCACAGATACGCAGTATTTT.